This passage covers 28 T cell receptor beta chains from one sample sequenced in a study of CD8 T cells in Susac syndrome. RNA, at about 0.45 to 1 ug, was reverse transcribed with random hexamers. TCRdb re-analysed the immunoSEQ multiplex PCR reads in MiXCR, keeping a single row per CDR3 protein. The sample contains about 300,000 distinct CDR3 sequences, just over 90% of which appear only once. Sequenced: CD4+ T cells from PBMCs. The receptor source for this set is a human donor with multiple sclerosis.

This chain connects TRBV29-1 to TRBJ1-4; 7 bases line up with TRBD1. This CDR3 is 13 amino acids long. Trimming at V came to 1 base and at J to 8 bases, leaving 4 bases not matched to a gene. Germline lookup yields CDR1 SQVTM and CDR2 ANQGSEA. CDR3 region: CSVEAQGGEKLFF. The CDR3 DNA sequence: TGCAGCGTTGAAGCGCAGGGGGGAGAAAAACTGTTTTTT. The variable domain in full, with the rest retrieved from reference TRBV29-1 and TRBJ1-4, is SAVISQKPSRDICQRGTSLTIQCQVDSQVTMMFWYRQQPGQSLTLIATANQGSEATYESGFVIDKFPISRPNLTFSTLTVSNMSPEDSSIYLCSVEAQGGEKLFFGSGTQLSVL.

The sample holds one count of this clonotype. The chain carries TRBV7-8 and TRBJ2-3; no clear D. Germline assignment: CDR1 SGHVS and CDR2 FQNEAQ. This CDR3 is built from 13 residues. The V end was cut by 3 bases, the J end by 4 bases, with 8 bases between. The CDR3 loop is CASSFSRADTQYF. CDR3 in DNA: TGTGCCAGCAGCTTCAGCCGAGCAGATACGCAGTATTTT.

V usage is TRBV9 and J usage is TRBJ1-2; D call uncertain. The CDR3 is 11 amino acids. CDR1 is SGDLS, CDR2 YYNGEE, per germline. Trimming pared 0 bases from V and 9 bases from J, leaving 6 bases between. The DNA for the CDR3 is TGTGCCAGCAGCGTAGCGGGTAGCTACACCTTC. Translating it yields CASSVAGSYTF.

J is TRBJ2-1 and V is TRBV20-1; the match to TRBD2 covers 8 bases. The CDR3 contains 14 residues. Germline trimming cut 4 bases from V and 4 bases from J; bases unmatched to any gene: 6. Germline V gives CDR1 DFQATT, CDR2 SNEGSKA (reference sequence). CDR3 sequence reads: CSAMTGGAYNEQFF. CDR3 sequence (DNA): TGCAGTGCTATGACCGGGGGGGCGTACAATGAGCAGTTCTTC.

The rearrangement links TRBV5-6 to TRBJ2-3; 10 nucleotides align to TRBD2. Germline V lookup: CDR1 SGHDT, CDR2 YYEEEE. V lost 2 bases and J lost 6; bases outside the gene matches: 12. The CDR3 length is 17 residues. CDR3 DNA sequence: TGTGCCAGCAGCTTCTACTCCCGAGCGGGGGGGCCGGATACGCAGTATTTT. The encoded protein is CASSFYSRAGGPDTQYF.

V usage is TRBV5-1 and J usage is TRBJ2-3, with a weak D call TRBD2 (5 bases). The CDR3 spans 13 residues. Trimming removed 5 bases from V and 4 bases from J, with 11 bases in between. CDR1 is SGHRS and CDR2 is YFSETQ in the germline V gene. The CDR3 protein is CASRDWKADTQYF. Written as DNA, the CDR3 is TGCGCCAGCAGGGACTGGAAGGCAGATACGCAGTATTTT.

The chain couples TRBV29-1 to TRBJ2-7, with unresolved D. Germline CDR1 reads SQVTM; CDR2 reads ANQGSEA. Trimming took off 6 bases at V and 2 bases at J, with 8 bases between the two ends. The CDR3 length is 11 residues. The CDR3 DNA reads TGCAGCGTATATTCCGCCTACGAGCAGTACTTC. It is translated as CSVYSAYEQYF.

The genes are TRBV7-8 and TRBJ1-6; 8 bases agree with TRBD1. CDR1 is SGHVS, CDR2 FQNEAQ, per germline. V shed 1 base, J shed 10 bases, and the junction held 9 bases outside the gene matches. This CDR3 spans 16 amino acids. CDR3 sequence: CASSLGPQGAYSPLHF. The CDR3 DNA sequence: TGTGCCAGCAGCTTAGGCCCGCAGGGGGCTTACTCACCCCTCCACTTT.

CDR3 DNA sequence: TGTGCCAGCAGTTTCCCCTACAGGGGGCTGGGGAGATACACTGAAGCTTTCTTT. Translation gives CASSFPYRGLGRYTEAFF. The J gene is TRBJ1-1, the V gene TRBV27; 9 nucleotides agree with TRBD1. Germline CDR1 and CDR2: MNHEY and SMNVEV (reference sequence). Trimming took 3 bases from V and 3 from J; bases not matched to a gene: 14. This CDR3 spans 18 amino acids.

The chain is built from TRBV29-1 and TRBJ2-5; tentatively, D is TRBD1 (6 bases). Germline CDR1 SQVTM, CDR2 ANQGSEA. Trimming removed 5 bases from V and 0 bases from J, with 16 bases in between. The CDR3 length is 15 residues. CDR3 amino acids: CSVCLGAGHQETQYF. DNA of the CDR3: TGCAGCGTTTGTTTGGGGGCGGGTCACCAAGAGACCCAGTACTTC.

This sequence joins TRBV3-1 and TRBJ2-1; D is unresolved. Trimming took 7 bases from V and 4 from J, leaving 8 bases between them. The length of the CDR3 is 12 residues. The germline CDR1 and CDR2 sequences are LGHDT and YNNKEL (reference sequence). The CDR3: CASNSQYNEQFF. The CDR3 DNA is TGTGCCAGCAATTCACAGTACAATGAGCAGTTCTTC.

This clonotype was counted a single time. The chain carries TRBV7-2 and TRBJ1-5, with D hard to call. Trimming took 4 bases from V and 7 from J, leaving 11 bases between them. Per germline, CDR1 SGHTA and CDR2 FQGNSA. The CDR3 loop spans 13 amino acids. Here the CDR3 reads CASSYLERQPQHF. The CDR3 nucleotides are TGTGCCAGCAGCTACTTAGAGAGGCAGCCCCAGCATTTT.

This clonotype occurred a few times. The genes are TRBV6-1 and TRBJ2-1; possibly TRBD2 for D (6 bases). The germline V and J ends were trimmed by 4 bases and 0 bases, with 7 bases remaining between them. Germline V CDR1 and CDR2: MNHNS, SASEGT. There are 14 residues in the CDR3. CDR3 nucleotides: TGTGCCAGCAGTGTCGGGAGCTCCTACAATGAGCAGTTCTTC. Translation: CASSVGSSYNEQFF.

This rearrangement joins TRBV20-1 to TRBJ2-7, with 10 nucleotides matching TRBD2. The CDR3 runs to 13 residues. The germline V gene encodes CDR1 DFQATT and CDR2 SNEGSKA (reference sequence). The CDR3 DNA follows: TGCTCTGTAGGGACTAGCGCTTCCTACGAGCAGTACTTC. It is translated as CSVGTSASYEQYF.

The chain employs TRBV6-2 or TRBV6-3 and TRBJ1-1; 7 bases match TRBD1. The CDR3 length is 15 residues. CDR1 and CDR2 (germline): MNHEY, SVGEGT. J was trimmed by 5 bases and V by 2 bases; bases with no gene match: 8. CDR3 amino acids: CASSYPRGGQTEAFF. The CDR3 DNA follows: TGTGCCAGCAGTTACCCCAGGGGGGGTCAGACTGAAGCTTTCTTT.

V is TRBV5-6 and J is TRBJ1-5, with D tentatively TRBD1 (5 bases). Germline CDR1 and CDR2: SGHDT and YYEEEE. The length of the CDR3 is 16 residues. V dropped 3 bases and J dropped 7 bases, with 20 bases sitting between them. CDR3 nucleotides: TGTGCCAGCAGCTCCTCCAGGGAAGGCTGGGAACAGCCCCAGCATTTT. It translates to CASSSSREGWEQPQHF. The full variable domain, completed using reference TRBV5-6 and TRBJ1-5, is DAGVTQSPTHLIKTRGQQVTLRCSPKSGHDTVSWYQQALGQGPQFIFQYYEEEERQRGNFPDRFSGHQFPNYSSELNVNALLLGDSALYLCASSSSREGWEQPQHFGDGTRLSIL.

The chain joins TRBV12-3 or TRBV12-4 to TRBJ2-7, with D perhaps matching TRBD2 (5 bases). There are 11 residues in the CDR3. Deletions cut 3 bases from V and 10 bases from J, with 10 bases between. The CDR3: CASSLGSSQYF. The CDR3 DNA is TGTGCCAGCAGTTTGGGGAGTTCCCAGTACTTC.

The gene calls are TRBV5-1 and TRBJ2-2, with D unresolved. The germline gives CDR1 SGHRS, CDR2 YFSETQ. V lost 1 base and J lost 6, with 10 bases in between. The CDR3 loop spans 14 amino acids. In DNA form, the CDR3 reads TGCGCCAGCAGCTTGCTTATCAACGCCGGGGAGCTGTTTTTT. This codes for CASSLLINAGELFF. Complete variable domain (other parts from reference TRBV5-1 and TRBJ2-2): KAGVTQTPRYLIKTRGQQVTLSCSPISGHRSVSWYQQTPGQGLQFLFEYFSETQRNKGNFPGRFSGRQFSNSRSEMNVSTLELGDSALYLCASSLLINAGELFFGEGSRLTVL.

In this sample, this clonotype turned up once. The rearrangement uses TRBV29-1 and TRBJ2-5; D is possibly TRBD1 or TRBD2 (5 bases each). With 6 bases removed from V and 5 bases from J, the gap between germline ends came to 16 bases. CDR1 SQVTM and CDR2 ANQGSEA come from the germline V gene. This CDR3 is 13 amino acids long. The CDR3 bases are TGCAGCGTCCTCGGGGACCCACACGAGACCCAGTACTTC. Its protein is CSVLGDPHETQYF.

V gene TRBV5-1 combines with J gene TRBJ2-1; tentatively, D is TRBD1 or TRBD2 (5 bases each). Germline V gene lookup returns CDR1 SGHRS and CDR2 YFSETQ. Trimming removed 4 bases at V and 0 bases at J, with 14 bases between. This CDR3 has 16 residues. The CDR3 DNA reads as TGCGCCAGCAGCGTCACCGGGACCAACTCCTACAATGAGCAGTTCTTC. It specifies CASSVTGTNSYNEQFF.

DNA of the CDR3: TGTGCCAGCACTCTCTGGACTAGCGTTATCTATGAGCAGTTCTTC. This gives the protein CASTLWTSVIYEQFF. The chain links TRBV12-3 or TRBV12-4 to TRBJ2-1, with 9 bases lining up with TRBD2. There are 15 residues in the CDR3. The V gene end was trimmed by 7 bases and the J gene end by 8 bases; junction bases not matched to a gene: 12.

The V gene is TRBV4-1, the J gene TRBJ2-7; possibly TRBD1 for D (5 bases). CDR1 and CDR2 from the germline V gene are MGHRA and YSYEKL. CDR3 length: 17 residues. Trimming shortened V by 0 bases and J by 1 base, and 16 bases separated the two germline ends. CDR3 in DNA: TGCGCCAGCAGCCAAGAAAGGCAGACAGCCGGGTCCTACGAGCAGTACTTC. Translating it yields CASSQERQTAGSYEQYF.

V usage is TRBV7-2 and J usage is TRBJ2-7; 7 nucleotides agree with TRBD1. Trimming removed 1 base from V and 5 bases from J; junction bases left unmatched: 8. Germline CDR1 is SGHTA and CDR2 is FQGNSA. CDR3 length equals 15 residues. The CDR3 nucleotides read TGTGCCAGCAGCTTAGAGCAGGGGGTATACGACGAGCAGTACTTC. It translates to CASSLEQGVYDEQYF.

The V call is TRBV2, the J call TRBJ1-5; 9 bases agree with TRBD1. The CDR3 length is 14 residues. Germline V gene lookup returns CDR1 SNHLY and CDR2 FYNNEI. J was trimmed by 3 bases and V by 9 bases; bases with no gene match: 6. The CDR3 spells CASTDRGFNQPQHF. The CDR3 region has the DNA TGTGCCAGTACCGACAGGGGGTTCAATCAGCCCCAGCATTTT.

The CDR3 DNA follows: TGCAGCGTTGTACAGGGAGGTCAGCCCCAGCATTTT. Protein: CSVVQGGQPQHF. This rearrangement joins TRBV29-1 to TRBJ1-5; perhaps TRBD1 as D (6 bases). CDR3 length: 12 amino acids. V shed 4 bases and J shed 6 bases, with 10 bases lying between them. Germline loops: CDR1 SQVTM, CDR2 ANQGSEA.

This rearrangement joins TRBV10-3 to TRBJ2-7; D possibly corresponds to TRBD1 (6 bases). Trimming took 6 bases from V and 0 from J, leaving 12 bases between them. The CDR3 is made up of 14 amino acids. Germline values: CDR1 ENHRY, CDR2 SYGVKD. The CDR3 coding sequence is TGTGCCATCAGCGGGACAACGAGCTCCTACGAGCAGTACTTC. This sequence encodes CAISGTTSSYEQYF.

V and J are TRBV18 and TRBJ1-2; 7 bases match TRBD1. J lost 3 bases, V lost 3 bases, and 10 bases had no gene match. Germline loops: CDR1 KGHSH, CDR2 LQKENI. This CDR3 has 16 residues. The CDR3 nucleotides read TGTGCCAGCTCACCGTCGAGGGGGCCGGCGGACTATGGCTACACCTTC. Protein: CASSPSRGPADYGYTF.

The genes are TRBV2 and TRBJ2-6, with D perhaps assigned TRBD1 or TRBD2 (5 bases each). V lost 4 bases and J lost 3, with 19 bases in between. The CDR3 covers 18 residues. Germline CDR1 and CDR2: SNHLY and FYNNEI. The CDR3 DNA reads as TGTGCCAGCAGTGGTTCGCCGGGACGGGAAGTTGGGGCCAACGTCCTGACTTTC. Amino acids: CASSGSPGREVGANVLTF.